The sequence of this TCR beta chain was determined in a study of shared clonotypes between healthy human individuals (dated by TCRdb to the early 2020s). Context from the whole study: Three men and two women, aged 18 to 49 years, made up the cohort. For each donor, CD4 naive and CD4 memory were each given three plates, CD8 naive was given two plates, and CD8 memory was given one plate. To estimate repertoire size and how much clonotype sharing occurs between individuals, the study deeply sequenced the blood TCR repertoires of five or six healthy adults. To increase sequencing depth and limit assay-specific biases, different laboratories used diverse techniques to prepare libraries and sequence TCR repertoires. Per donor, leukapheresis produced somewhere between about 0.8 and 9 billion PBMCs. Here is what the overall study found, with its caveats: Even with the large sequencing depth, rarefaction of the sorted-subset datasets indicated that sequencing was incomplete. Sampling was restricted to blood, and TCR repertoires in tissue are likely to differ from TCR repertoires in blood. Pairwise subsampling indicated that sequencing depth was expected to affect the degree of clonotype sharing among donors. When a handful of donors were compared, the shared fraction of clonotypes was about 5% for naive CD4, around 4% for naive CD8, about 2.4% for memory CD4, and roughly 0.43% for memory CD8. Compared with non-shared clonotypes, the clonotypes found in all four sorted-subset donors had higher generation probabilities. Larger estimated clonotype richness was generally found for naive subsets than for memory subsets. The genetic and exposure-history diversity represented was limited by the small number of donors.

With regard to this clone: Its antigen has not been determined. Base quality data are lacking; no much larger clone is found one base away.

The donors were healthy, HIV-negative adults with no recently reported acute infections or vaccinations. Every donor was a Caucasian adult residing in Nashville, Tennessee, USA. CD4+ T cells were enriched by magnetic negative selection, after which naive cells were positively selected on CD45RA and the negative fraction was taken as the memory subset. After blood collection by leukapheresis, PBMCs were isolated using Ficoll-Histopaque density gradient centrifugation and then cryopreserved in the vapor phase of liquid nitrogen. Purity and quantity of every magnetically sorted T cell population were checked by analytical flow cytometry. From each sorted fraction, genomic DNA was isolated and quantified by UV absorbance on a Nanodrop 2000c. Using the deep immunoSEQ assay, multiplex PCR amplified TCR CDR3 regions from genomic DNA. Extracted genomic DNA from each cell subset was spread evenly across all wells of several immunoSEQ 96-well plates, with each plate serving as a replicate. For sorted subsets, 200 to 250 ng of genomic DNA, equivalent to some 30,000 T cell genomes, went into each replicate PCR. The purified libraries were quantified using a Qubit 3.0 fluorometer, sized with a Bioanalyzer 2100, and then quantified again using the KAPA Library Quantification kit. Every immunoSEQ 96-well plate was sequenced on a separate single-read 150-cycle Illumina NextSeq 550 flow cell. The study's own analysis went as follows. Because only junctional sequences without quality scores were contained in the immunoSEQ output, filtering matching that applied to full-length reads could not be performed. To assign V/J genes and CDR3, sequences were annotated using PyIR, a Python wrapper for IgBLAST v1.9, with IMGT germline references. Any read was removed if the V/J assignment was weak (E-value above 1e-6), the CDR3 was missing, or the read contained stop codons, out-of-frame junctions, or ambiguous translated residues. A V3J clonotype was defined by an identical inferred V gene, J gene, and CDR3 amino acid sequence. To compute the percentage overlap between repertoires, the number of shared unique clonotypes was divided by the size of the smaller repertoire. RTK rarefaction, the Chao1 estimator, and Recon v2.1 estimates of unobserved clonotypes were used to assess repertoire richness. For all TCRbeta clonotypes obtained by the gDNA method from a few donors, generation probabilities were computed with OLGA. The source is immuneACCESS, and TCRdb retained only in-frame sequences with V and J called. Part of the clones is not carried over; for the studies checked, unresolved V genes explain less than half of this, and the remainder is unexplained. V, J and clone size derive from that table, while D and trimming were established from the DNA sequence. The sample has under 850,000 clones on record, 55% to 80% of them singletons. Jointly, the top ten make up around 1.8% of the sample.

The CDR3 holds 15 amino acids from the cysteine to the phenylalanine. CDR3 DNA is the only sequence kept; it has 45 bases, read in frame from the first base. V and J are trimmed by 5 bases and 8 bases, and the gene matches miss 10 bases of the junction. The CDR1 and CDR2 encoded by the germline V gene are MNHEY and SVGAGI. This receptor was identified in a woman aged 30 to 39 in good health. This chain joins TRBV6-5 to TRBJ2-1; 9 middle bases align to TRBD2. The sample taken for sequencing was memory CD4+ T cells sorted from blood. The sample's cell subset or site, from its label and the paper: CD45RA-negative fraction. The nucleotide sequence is TGTGCCAGCAGTCGTGGGCTAGCGGGATTCGATGAGCAGTTCTTC. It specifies CASSRGLAGFDEQFF.